These 17 T cell receptor beta chains came from one sample sequenced in a study of blood T cell repertoires in COVID-19. TCRdb keeps only in-frame clones here, not all; method: immunoSEQ multiplex PCR. The sample lists 150,000 to 200,000 clones, approximately 93% occurring once. What was sequenced was peripheral blood. The receptors here all came from a woman aged 55-69 years with COVID-19, enrolled during active disease.

V is TRBV4-3 and J is TRBJ2-3, with D possibly being TRBD1 (6 bases). Germline CDR1 reads LGHNA; CDR2 reads YSLEER. The ends were cut back, 0 bases at V and 0 bases at J, with 10 bases in the middle. This CDR3 has 16 amino acids. The chain's CDR3 is CASSQDRGSSTDTQYF. In DNA, the CDR3 is TGCGCCAGCAGCCAAGATAGGGGGAGCAGCACAGATACGCAGTATTTT.

The rearrangement joins TRBV7-9 to TRBJ2-7; 12 bases map to TRBD2. CDR1 is SEHNR, CDR2 FQNEAQ, per germline (reference sequence). The CDR3 length is 16 residues. V shed 2 bases, J shed 1 base, and the junction held 3 bases outside the gene matches. CDR3 loop: CASSLTSGGYSYEQYF. The CDR3 nucleotides are TGTGCCAGCAGCTTAACTAGCGGGGGGTATTCCTACGAGCAGTACTTC.

V and J are TRBV11-2 and TRBJ1-2; D is possibly TRBD1 (6 bases). The CDR3 length is 14 residues. Germline assignment: CDR1 SGHAT and CDR2 FQNNGV. V was trimmed by 2 bases and J by 10 bases, leaving 17 bases between them. Written as DNA, the CDR3 is TGTGCCAGCAGCTTATGGGGGCCCCAAGCCTACTACACCTTC. Translated, it gives CASSLWGPQAYYTF.

The chain joins TRBV9 to TRBJ2-1; TRBD2 matches at 12 bases. V trimming: 4 bases; J trimming: 6 bases; junction bases outside the gene matches: 5. CDR1 SGDLS and CDR2 YYNGEE come from the germline V gene. The CDR3 is 15 amino acids. CDR3 DNA: TGTGCCAGCAGCCCCTCTAGCGGGGGGGCCAATGAGCAGTTCTTC. Its translation is CASSPSSGGANEQFF. Together with reference TRBV9 and TRBJ2-1, the CDR3 gives the full variable domain: DSGVTQTPKHLITATGQRVTLRCSPRSGDLSVYWYQQSLDQGLQFLIQYYNGEERAKGNILERFSAQQFPDLHSELNLSSLELGDSALYFCASSPSSGGANEQFFGPGTRLTVL.

This rearrangement joins TRBV11-3 to TRBJ2-2; a weak D match, TRBD1 (6 bases). The germline V and J ends were trimmed by 2 bases and 5 bases, with 21 bases remaining between them. CDR1 is SGHNT, CDR2 YENEEA, per germline. This CDR3 comprises 18 residues. The CDR3 DNA reads TGTGCCAGCAGCTTATCATTCCTGGGTGGGGGCGCAACCGGGGAGCTGTTTTTT. Translation gives CASSLSFLGGGATGELFF.

The CDR3 protein is CASSWQGQGQPQHF. The CDR3 DNA is TGTGCCAGTAGTTGGCAGGGGCAGGGACAGCCCCAGCATTTT. The chain links TRBV19 to TRBJ1-5; D is possibly TRBD1 (6 bases). This CDR3 has 14 residues. In germline, CDR1 is LNHDA, CDR2 SQIVND (reference sequence). V shed 5 bases and J shed 7 bases, with 15 bases lying between them.

The rearrangement uses TRBV21-1 and TRBJ1-1; the D call in the table, TRBD1, was not verified against the DNA. TRBV21-1 is listed as a pseudogene. The CDR3 spans 17 residues. CDR3: CASSKGPVQGENTEAFF. CDR3 bases: TGTGCCAGCAGCAAAGGACCCGTTCAAGGGGAGAACACTGAAGCTTTCTTT.

The V gene is TRBV18, the J gene TRBJ1-6; D remains unclear. The ends were cut back, 3 bases at V and 4 bases at J, with 4 bases in the middle. Germline lookup yields CDR1 KGHSH and CDR2 LQKENI. The CDR3 sequence is 13 residues long. The CDR3 loop reads CASSPSYNSPLHF. In DNA, the CDR3 is TGTGCCAGCTCACCCAGTTATAATTCACCCCTCCACTTT.

The chain recombines TRBV5-1 with TRBJ1-4; tentatively, D is TRBD1 (5 bases). V dropped 4 bases and J dropped 2 bases, with 9 bases sitting between them. The CDR3 sequence is 14 residues long. Per germline, CDR1 SGHRS and CDR2 YFSETQ. CDR3 protein: CASSMDKTNEKLFF. CDR3 DNA: TGCGCCAGCAGCATGGACAAGACTAATGAAAAACTGTTTTTT.

The rearrangement uses TRBV9 and TRBJ1-2, with D perhaps TRBD1 (5 bases). The CDR3 totals 14 residues. V was cut by 3 bases and J by 3 bases, with 12 bases left in between. CDR1 SGDLS and CDR2 YYNGEE come from the germline V gene. The CDR3: CASSATTGYYGYTF. CDR3 DNA sequence: TGTGCCAGCAGCGCAACTACAGGATACTATGGCTACACCTTC.

This chain links TRBV30 with TRBJ2-7; D gene uncertain. V was cut by 3 bases and J by 4 bases, with 7 bases left in between. The CDR3 runs to 11 residues. The germline V gene encodes CDR1 GTSNPN and CDR2 SVGIG (reference sequence). Here the CDR3 reads CAWSPGYEQYF. CDR3 coding DNA: TGTGCCTGGAGCCCCGGTTACGAGCAGTACTTC. The entire variable domain, with the rest obtained from reference TRBV30 and TRBJ2-7, is as follows: SQTIHQWPATLVQPVGSPLSLECTVEGTSNPNLYWYRQAAGRGLQLLFYSVGIGQISSEVPQNLSASRPQDRQFILSSKKLLLSDSGFYLCAWSPGYEQYFGPGTRLTVT.

This sequence joins TRBV7-9 and TRBJ1-4; D might be TRBD1 (6 bases). Germline V gives CDR1 SEHNR, CDR2 FQNEAQ (reference sequence). The CDR3 is 13 residues long. V was shortened by 8 bases and J by 8 bases, with 15 bases between the two germline ends. CDR3 coding DNA: TGTGCCAGCCCAGAGGCAGGGGCCGAAAAACTGTTTTTT. Its protein is CASPEAGAEKLFF.

The rearrangement uses TRBV12-5 and TRBJ2-3; no firm D call. The CDR3 contains 15 residues. Germline V gene data show CDR1 as LGHNT and CDR2 as FRNRAP. V lost 4 bases and J 3 bases, leaving 14 bases between the germline ends. The CDR3, as DNA: TGTGCTAGTGGTTCATCTAGAGCGTCGACAGATACGCAGTATTTT. This codes for CASGSSRASTDTQYF.

This clone came up once. The chain recombines TRBV28 with TRBJ2-3; 7 bases are a match to TRBD2. Unmatched junction bases numbered 13, after V lost 4 bases and J lost 3 bases. The CDR3 is 17 residues long. Germline V gene lookup returns CDR1 MDHEN and CDR2 SYDVKM. The CDR3 bases are TGTGCCAGCAGTTCAGCCGGGGGGACGCTCAAGACAGATACGCAGTATTTT. Its protein product is CASSSAGGTLKTDTQYF.

As DNA, the CDR3 is TGTGCTTCGCGGCAGGGGACTGAAGCTTTCTTT. Its translation: CASRQGTEAFF. This chain connects TRBV5-4 to TRBJ1-1, with D maybe TRBD1 (6 bases). The CDR3 has 11 residues. Germline CDR1 and CDR2: SGHNT and YYREEE (reference sequence).

This clone was seen just once. V is TRBV19 and J is TRBJ1-1, with 8 nucleotides matching TRBD1. Germline V gene lookup returns CDR1 LNHDA and CDR2 SQIVND (reference sequence). With 4 bases clipped from V and 4 bases from J, the junction kept 8 bases outside the gene matches. The CDR3 contains 15 residues. CDR3 nucleotide sequence: TGTGCCAGTAGTAGACAGGGGAGGGTGGGCACTGAAGCTTTCTTT. Amino acid sequence: CASSRQGRVGTEAFF.

The chain uses TRBV11-3 and TRBJ2-7, with no clear D. Trimming took 2 bases from V and 2 from J, leaving 10 bases between them. The CDR3 length is 14 residues. Germline V gene lookup returns CDR1 SGHNT and CDR2 YENEEA. The CDR3 spells CASSLPGRPYEQYF. The CDR3 nucleotides read TGTGCCAGCAGCTTACCTGGGCGCCCCTACGAGCAGTACTTC.